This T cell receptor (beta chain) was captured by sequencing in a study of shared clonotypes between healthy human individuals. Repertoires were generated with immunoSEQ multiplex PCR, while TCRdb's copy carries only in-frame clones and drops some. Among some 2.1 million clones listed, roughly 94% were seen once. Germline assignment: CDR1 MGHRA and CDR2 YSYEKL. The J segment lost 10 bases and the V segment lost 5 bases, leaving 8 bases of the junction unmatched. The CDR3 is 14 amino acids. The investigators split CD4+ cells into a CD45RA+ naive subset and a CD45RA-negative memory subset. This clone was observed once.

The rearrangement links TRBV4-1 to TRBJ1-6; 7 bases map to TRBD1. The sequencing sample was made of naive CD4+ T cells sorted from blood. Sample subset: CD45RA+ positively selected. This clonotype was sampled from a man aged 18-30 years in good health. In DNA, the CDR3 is TGCGCCAGCAGCGATCGACAGGGAGGCTCACCCCTCCACTTT. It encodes CASSDRQGGSPLHF.